These 18 T cell receptor beta chains came from one sample sequenced in a study of shared clonotypes between healthy human individuals. Data came from immunoSEQ multiplex PCR; TCRdb stores just in-frame clones and leaves some out. This table holds approximately 2.3 million clones, 85% to 95% found once. Sequencing was carried out using naive CD4+ T cells from PBMCs. This sample's subset: CD45RA+ positively selected. These receptors all come from a man younger than 35 in good health. Some clones in this sample may be carry-over from other donors' samples.

CDR3 bases: TGTGCCAGCAGCTTAATCCTGGCTAGCGGGACAGATACGCAGTATTTT. Protein: CASSLILASGTDTQYF. V usage is TRBV7-2 and J usage is TRBJ2-3; 8 bases are shared with TRBD2. This CDR3 has 16 residues. Per the germline V gene, CDR1 is SGHTA and CDR2 is FQGNSA. V lost 2 bases to trimming and J lost 3 bases; unmatched junction nucleotides: 7.

The rearrangement links TRBV29-1 to TRBJ1-1; 7 bases match TRBD1. Germline values: CDR1 SQVTM, CDR2 ANQGSEA. After removal of 5 bases from V and 1 base from J, the junction contained 1 base not matched to a gene. The CDR3 extends over 12 amino acids. The CDR3 loop reads CSVTGANTEAFF. As DNA, the CDR3 is TGCAGCGTTACAGGGGCGAACACTGAAGCTTTCTTT.

This sequence joins TRBV28 and TRBJ1-5; TRBD1 matches 8 bases. J gave up 6 bases and V 6 bases, and 7 bases lay outside the gene matches. Looked up from germline, CDR1 is MDHEN and CDR2 is SYDVKM. The CDR3 loop spans 14 amino acids. Written as DNA, the CDR3 is TGTGCCAGCAGAGACAGGGGAAGTGGTCAGCCCCAGCATTTT. Protein sequence: CASRDRGSGQPQHF.

The chain links TRBV5-1 to TRBJ2-7, with D tentatively TRBD1 (5 bases). Per the germline V gene, CDR1 is SGHRS and CDR2 is YFSETQ. Deletions cut 0 bases from V and 4 bases from J, with 8 bases between. CDR3 length: 13 amino acids. Here the CDR3 DNA reads TGCGCCAGCAGCTTGGTTGACAGATACGAGCAGTACTTC. Amino acid sequence: CASSLVDRYEQYF.

The gene calls are TRBV19 and TRBJ2-3; TRBD1 or TRBD2 may be the D gene (5 bases each). V was pared by 4 bases and J by 4 bases, with 15 bases between. Germline V gene sequence: CDR1 LNHDA, CDR2 SQIVND (reference sequence). The CDR3 has 15 residues. CDR3: CASSTGAISSDTQYF. CDR3 DNA sequence: TGTGCCAGTAGTACCGGGGCCATATCATCAGATACGCAGTATTTT.

DNA of the CDR3: TGTGCCAGCAGTGGATCTGGGGCCAACGTCCTGACTTTC. It encodes CASSGSGANVLTF. The chain couples TRBV6-6 to TRBJ2-6; unclear D gene. Germline V gene sequence: CDR1 MNHNY, CDR2 SVGAGI (reference sequence). The length of the CDR3 is 13 residues. Trimming took 5 bases from V and 1 from J, leaving 3 bases between them.

As for this clone: The junction and the germline gene differ at one end; a read error may be behind it. The identical CDR3 is also encoded by other nucleotide sequences in the sample. The chain couples TRBV5-1 to TRBJ2-3, with 12 positions matching TRBD2. Germline CDR1 reads SGHRS; CDR2 reads YFSETQ. This CDR3 comprises 15 residues. The CDR3 sequence is CASSLGLAGMDTQYF. The CDR3, as DNA: TGCGCCAGCAGTTTGGGACTAGCGGGTATGGATACGCAGTATTTT.

This clone showed up just once. The V call is TRBV29-1, the J call TRBJ2-5, with 7 bases aligning to TRBD1. The CDR3 loop spans 12 amino acids. The junction had 7 bases not matched to a gene; V was cut back by 5 bases and J by 7 bases. Germline V gives CDR1 SQVTM, CDR2 ANQGSEA. The CDR3 DNA reads TGCAGCGTTCCGGGACAGTTGGTGACCCAGTACTTC. This codes for CSVPGQLVTQYF. The variable domain in full, completed from reference TRBV29-1 and TRBJ2-5, reads SAVISQKPSRDICQRGTSLTIQCQVDSQVTMMFWYRQQPGQSLTLIATANQGSEATYESGFVIDKFPISRPNLTFSTLTVSNMSPEDSSIYLCSVPGQLVTQYFGPGTRLLVL.

A word on this clone: Different DNA sequences within this sample yield the same CDR3. The chain employs TRBV5-5 and TRBJ2-7; tentatively, D is TRBD1 (6 bases). This CDR3 is 12 amino acids long. V was shortened by 4 bases and J by 4 bases, with 9 bases between the two germline ends. Germline CDR1 SGHKS, CDR2 YYEKEE (reference sequence). CDR3 in DNA: TGTGCCAGCAGCCCCCAGGGGTACGAGCAGTACTTC. Its protein product is CASSPQGYEQYF.

The rearrangement links TRBV7-2 to TRBJ2-7, with D perhaps matching TRBD2 (6 bases). The CDR3 extends over 16 amino acids. V was pared by 1 base and J by 2 bases, with 15 bases between. CDR1 SGHTA and CDR2 FQGNSA come from the germline V gene. The CDR3 DNA reads TGTGCCAGCAGCTTAGGTGGCGGGGCTCGACCCTACGAGCAGTACTTC. Residues: CASSLGGGARPYEQYF.

V and J are TRBV9 and TRBJ2-3; 11 nucleotides align to TRBD2. CDR1 SGDLS and CDR2 YYNGEE come from the germline V gene. The J segment lost 0 bases and the V segment lost 0 bases, leaving 3 bases of the junction unmatched. The CDR3 runs 17 residues. CDR3 residues: CASSVGLAGGSTDTQYF. CDR3 DNA: TGTGCCAGCAGCGTAGGTCTAGCGGGAGGCAGCACAGATACGCAGTATTTT.

The chain joins TRBV18 to TRBJ1-4; 7 nucleotides line up with TRBD1. CDR3 length: 16 amino acids. Germline V CDR1 and CDR2: KGHSH, LQKENI. V lost 3 bases and J lost 4; bases outside the gene matches: 8. CDR3 in amino acids: CASSPPRGRSNEKLFF. The CDR3 region has the DNA TGTGCCAGCTCACCCCCGAGGGGGCGTAGTAATGAAAAACTGTTTTTT.

V is TRBV2 and J is TRBJ2-3, with unresolved D. Trimming cost V 4 bases and J 2 bases, with 7 bases left between them. The CDR3 totals 13 residues. Germline CDR1 SNHLY, CDR2 FYNNEI. As DNA, the CDR3 is TGTGCCAGCAGTGGGCGCATCACAGATACGCAGTATTTT. This translates into CASSGRITDTQYF.

The chain employs TRBV30 and TRBJ2-2; 13 bases are a match to TRBD2. The V gene end was trimmed by 0 bases and the J gene end by 4 bases; junction bases not matched to a gene: 5. The CDR3 spans 17 residues. Germline CDR1 GTSNPN, CDR2 SVGIG (reference sequence). Here the CDR3 DNA reads TGTGCCTGGAGTGTACTAGCGGGAGGGCCGGGCACCGGGGAGCTGTTTTTT. Translating it yields CAWSVLAGGPGTGELFF.

This clone was seen only once. The chain is built from TRBV18 and TRBJ2-1; D unclear. The V gene's germline CDR1 is KGHSH and CDR2 LQKENI. The CDR3 length is 11 residues. The V end was cut by 2 bases, the J end by 9 bases, with 5 bases between. CDR3 nucleotide sequence: TGTGCCAGCTCACCAGTGGGTGAGCAGTTCTTC. Its translation: CASSPVGEQFF.

Concerning this clone itself: Other DNA sequences in this specimen translate into the identical CDR3. The chain employs TRBV9 and TRBJ1-2, with 7 bases lining up with TRBD1. Trimming took 7 bases from V and 2 from J; bases not matched to a gene: 5. The CDR3 is 13 residues long. Germline-derived CDR1 and CDR2 are SGDLS and YYNGEE. CDR3 amino acids: CASRRDSNYGYTF. The CDR3 nucleotides are TGTGCCAGCCGTAGGGACAGCAACTATGGCTACACCTTC.

The V and J genes are TRBV5-1 and TRBJ2-5, with D possibly TRBD2 on 6 matching bases. V dropped 5 bases and J dropped 9 bases, with 17 bases sitting between them. There are 13 residues in the CDR3. The germline gives CDR1 SGHRS, CDR2 YFSETQ. DNA for the CDR3: TGCGCCAGCAGTGTCGGGCGGGAACAGGCCCAGTACTTC. This codes for CASSVGREQAQYF.

The chain uses TRBV28 and TRBJ2-7, with D unresolved. Germline loops: CDR1 MDHEN, CDR2 SYDVKM. The CDR3 spans 16 residues. Trimming took off 3 bases at V and 12 bases at J, with 27 bases between the two ends. DNA of the CDR3: TGTGCCAGCAGTTTGCCTTTGGCTACACCCACGACACACGGGTACTTC. Protein product: CASSLPLATPTTHGYF. Full variable domain (missing parts from reference TRBV28 and TRBJ2-7): DVKVTQSSRYLVKRTGEKVFLECVQDMDHENMFWYRQDPGLGLRLIYFSYDVKMKEKGDIPEGYSVSREKKERFSLILESASTNQTSMYLCASSLPLATPTTHGYFGPGTRLTVT.